This TCR beta chain was documented in a study of CD8 T cells in ankylosing spondylitis. Notes on the study in general: Significant enrichment of disease-linked clones was reportedly seen in matched ankylosing spondylitis synovial fluid.

Germline assignment: CDR1 SQVTM and CDR2 ANQGSEA. Trimming removed 7 bases from V and 4 bases from J, with 16 bases in between. The CDR3 sequence is 14 residues long. TCRdb reprocessed the 5' RACE reads with MiXCR, giving one entry per CDR3 protein. The sample records 250,000 to 300,000 distinct CDR3 sequences, roughly 20% being singletons. A note on this clonotype: Its antigen is undetermined.

The clonotype originates from a male donor with ankylosing spondylitis or in good health (not recorded which). The material sequenced was blood, either unsorted or a sorted T cell fraction (not recorded which). V gene TRBV29-1 combines with J gene TRBJ2-2, with D maybe TRBD1 (5 bases). The CDR3: CSAGSRAATGELFF. DNA for the CDR3: TGCAGCGCCGGATCCAGGGCGGCCACCGGGGAGCTGTTTTTT.